This TCR beta chain comes out of a study of OX40 agonist ivuxolimab in advanced cancers. Across the study: Ivuxolimab was administered intravenously to patients at 0.01 to 10 mg/kg every 2 weeks.

Patients with a history of autoimmune disease or on systemic immunosuppression were excluded. Notes on the study in general: At 0.1 to 3.0 mg/kg and by week 6, CD4+ and CD8+ T cells in the blood had expanded clonally. Low levels of normalized T-cell clonal expansion also appeared in some nonresponders.

Clones were read by immunoSEQ multiplex PCR, and TCRdb kept only the in-frame ones, dropping some. The data show about 60,000 clones, 88% seen once. Looked up from germline, CDR1 is MNHNS and CDR2 is SASEGT. This CDR3 contains 16 residues. The ends lost 4 bases at V and 6 bases at J; junction bases unmatched: 14. This clone is a singleton in its sample. What it binds is not known. The receptor's source is an adult with an advanced solid tumor such as melanoma, head and neck, liver or kidney cancer. The sequencing here drew on CD4+ or CD8+ T cells sorted from blood, taken in a trial of the OX40 agonist ivuxolimab. The V gene is TRBV6-1, the J gene TRBJ1-1, with 7 bases lining up with TRBD1. In DNA form, the CDR3 reads TGTGCCAGCAGTGCCTACCTAGGGGGCGGCGTCGCTGAAGCTTTCTTT. Protein product: CASSAYLGGGVAEAFF.